This T cell receptor (beta chain) was identified during a study of shared clonotypes between healthy human individuals. The study, taken as a whole, reports: Larger richness was generally estimated for naive than memory subsets.

Genomic DNA of every subset was divided equally among multiple immunoSEQ plates. Source study methods: ImmunoSEQ junction-only sequences lacked quality scores, so their filtering differed. Assay used: immunoSEQ multiplex PCR; TCRdb lists only in-frame clones, some missing. V and J calls and clone size are given by that table; D and trimming were obtained from the DNA. This table has more than 850,000 clones, approximately 80% appearing once. This clone came up once. Antigen specificity is unknown. A CD45RA-negative memory subset and a CD45RA+ naive subset were separated from the CD4+ cells. Germline V lookup: CDR1 SGHRS, CDR2 YFSETQ. The length of the CDR3 is 17 residues. V was clipped by 0 bases and J by 4 bases; unmatched bases: 7.

The sequencing sample was made of memory CD4+ T cells from PBMCs. The subset was: CD45RA-negative fraction. This sequence was found in a man younger than 35 in good health. Some clones in this sample may be carry-over from other donors' samples. The chain is built from TRBV5-1 and TRBJ2-7, with 13 nucleotides matching TRBD2. This chain's CDR3 is CASSLAGTSGKRYEQYF. CDR3 bases: TGCGCCAGCAGCTTGGCCGGGACTAGCGGGAAAAGGTACGAGCAGTACTTC.